These 9 T cell receptor beta chains came from one sample sequenced in a study of immune evolution from preneoplasia to lung adenocarcinoma. The method was immunoSEQ multiplex PCR; TCRdb's version includes in-frame clones alone and lacks a portion of them. This sample has about 6,300 clones, with 76% found just once. The source material was FFPE minimally invasive lung adenocarcinoma tissue. The receptors were sampled from a person aged 55-79 years with lung adenocarcinoma.

The chain has TRBV2 and TRBJ2-7; 11 bases are a match to TRBD2. This CDR3 is 17 amino acids long. Germline lookup yields CDR1 SNHLY and CDR2 FYNNEI. J lost 5 bases, V lost 2 bases, and 11 bases had no gene match. CDR3 nucleotide sequence: TGTGCCAGCAGTGAATGGGGTAGCGGGAGGGCCGGTCACGAGCAGTACTTC. It codes for CASSEWGSGRAGHEQYF.

This chain uses TRBV11-3 with TRBJ2-2; D might be TRBD1 (6 bases). The V end was cut by 7 bases, the J end by 1 base, with 7 bases between. The CDR3 covers 13 residues. Per germline, CDR1 SGHNT and CDR2 YENEEA. Here the CDR3 reads CASKGQNTGELFF. The CDR3 DNA is TGTGCCAGCAAGGGACAGAACACCGGGGAGCTGTTTTTT.

This clone was seen a few times. Other DNA sequences in the sample encode the same CDR3. The gene calls are TRBV5-1 and TRBJ1-1, with D unresolved. This CDR3 has 15 residues. V was clipped by 4 bases and J by 1 base, with 14 bases between them. Germline V gene lookup returns CDR1 SGHRS and CDR2 YFSETQ. The CDR3 spells CASSHDGLKNTEAFF. As DNA, the CDR3 is TGCGCCAGCAGCCACGACGGACTGAAGAACACTGAAGCTTTCTTT.

The rearrangement links TRBV27 to TRBJ1-4, with 10 bases that match TRBD1. The CDR3 runs to 16 residues. V shed 5 bases and J 5 bases; nucleotides not matched to a gene: 8. Per germline, CDR1 MNHEY and CDR2 SMNVEV (reference sequence). This chain's CDR3 is CASSRLGTGANEKLFF. CDR3 sequence (DNA): TGTGCCAGCAGTCGCTTAGGGACAGGGGCGAATGAAAAACTGTTTTTT.

This chain links TRBV30 with TRBJ2-4; TRBD1 matches 7 bases. Trimming cost V 2 bases and J 0 bases; bases outside gene matches: 16. The CDR3 totals 19 residues. In germline, CDR1 is GTSNPN, CDR2 SVGIG (reference sequence). CDR3 sequence reads: CAWSPLGQSPTLAKNIQYF. The CDR3 nucleotides are TGTGCCTGGAGTCCCTTGGGACAGTCACCAACTCTAGCCAAAAACATTCAGTACTTC.

This clone was seen only once. The chain couples TRBV11-2 to TRBJ2-2; D is perhaps TRBD1 (5 bases). Germline V lookup: CDR1 SGHAT, CDR2 FQNNGV. The V gene lost 1 base and the J gene lost 1 base, with 10 bases spanning the gap. The CDR3 has 16 amino acids. As DNA, the CDR3 is TGTGCCAGCAGCTTAGGTCAGGGAAGGAACACCGGGGAGCTGTTTTTT. Translation gives CASSLGQGRNTGELFF.

The chain combines TRBV5-5 with TRBJ1-2; possibly TRBD1 for D (6 bases). The V and J ends lost 0 bases and 5 bases respectively, with 14 bases between them. This CDR3 region has 15 residues. CDR1 and CDR2 from the germline V gene are SGHKS and YYEKEE (reference sequence). Here the CDR3 DNA reads TGTGCCAGCAGCTTGGCTCAGGGGAGCGAGTATGGCTACACCTTC. Translating gives CASSLAQGSEYGYTF.

The chain combines TRBV1 with TRBJ2-7. TRBV1 is flagged as a pseudogene. CDR3 length equals 15 residues. The CDR3 sequence is CTSSPPGPSLYEQYF. The CDR3 region has the DNA TGCACCAGCAGCCCCCCCGGACCCAGCCTCTACGAGCAGTACTTC.

A single count supports this clone. This sequence joins TRBV19 and TRBJ2-3; TRBD2 matches at 10 bases. CDR3 length: 15 amino acids. The germline V gene has CDR1 LNHDA and CDR2 SQIVND (reference sequence). Trimming took 4 bases from V and 1 from J; bases not matched to a gene: 2. CDR3 bases: TGTGCCAGTAGTAAAGGACTAGCGGGCACAGATACGCAGTATTTT. The encoded protein is CASSKGLAGTDTQYF.